This TCR beta chain comes out of a study of STAT5B mutations in CD4+ large granular lymphocyte leukemia. Study observations and caveats: CD4-sorted patient repertoires seemed more clonal than healthy CD4+ repertoires.

Comment on this clone: Its matching antigen is unknown.

Libraries were prepared by immunoSEQ multiplex PCR; TCRdb keeps only in-frame clonotypes and omits some of them. Of 20,000 or so clones in the sample, about four fifths were seen once. Specimen: CD4+ T cells from blood buffy coats. The TCR originated in a human donor in good health.

The CDR3 sequence: CASSLDRDRLGSPLHF. The CDR3 bases are TGTGCCAGCAGCTTGGACCGGGACAGGCTTGGATCACCCCTCCACTTT. The V gene is TRBV5-4, the J gene TRBJ1-6; 8 bases align to TRBD1. The CDR3 loop spans 16 amino acids. The V and J ends lost 0 bases and 10 bases, in that order; junction bases with no gene match: 9. Germline CDR1 is SGHNT and CDR2 is YYREEE (reference sequence).